One and the same sample provided the 13 T cell receptor beta chains below, sequenced in a study of T cell responses to AZD1222 COVID-19 vaccine. The method was immunoSEQ multiplex PCR; TCRdb's version includes in-frame clones alone and lacks a portion of them. The sample holds 80,000 to 100,000 clones, around nine tenths seen once. Here the sequenced sample was peripheral blood, taken 28 days after the second AZD1222 dose. All receptors derive from an adult who received the AZD1222 COVID-19 vaccine.

The rearrangement links TRBV28 to TRBJ2-5, with TRBD2 matching over 9 bases. J lost 4 bases, V lost 2 bases, and 11 bases had no gene match. CDR3 length: 17 amino acids. Germline CDR1 is MDHEN and CDR2 is SYDVKM. The CDR3 protein is CASSLPGLSAGGETQYF. The CDR3 DNA is TGTGCCAGCAGTTTACCCGGACTATCAGCGGGGGGAGAGACCCAGTACTTC.

Here the CDR3 DNA reads TGTGCCAGCAGTTACCGGGACAGGGGCTATGGCTACACCTTC. It is translated as CASSYRDRGYGYTF. The V and J genes are TRBV6-5 and TRBJ1-2; 10 bases line up with TRBD1. The CDR3 is 14 residues long. Germline CDR1 is MNHEY and CDR2 is SVGAGI. J gave up 4 bases and V 2 bases, and 1 base lay outside the gene matches.

This chain uses TRBV27 with TRBJ1-2; 10 positions match TRBD1. The CDR3 sequence is 15 residues long. After removal of 4 bases from V and 4 bases from J, the junction contained 6 bases not matched to a gene. The germline CDR1 and CDR2 sequences are MNHEY and SMNVEV (reference sequence). In nucleotides, the CDR3 is TGTGCCAGCAGTTCCAGGACAGGGGGTAGCTATGGCTACACCTTC. This translates into CASSSRTGGSYGYTF.

J is TRBJ2-1 and V is TRBV11-1, with a weak D call TRBD2 (6 bases). Trimming removed 1 base at V and 5 bases at J, with 12 bases between. The germline V gene has CDR1 SGHAT and CDR2 FQDESV (reference sequence). CDR3 length equals 15 residues. CDR3 sequence reads: CASSLGGLRNNEQFF. The CDR3 bases are TGTGCCAGCAGCTTAGGGGGACTTAGGAACAATGAGCAGTTCTTC.

The V call is TRBV3-1 (or the pseudogene TRBV3-2), the J call TRBJ1-2, with no clear D. The V end was cut by 0 bases, the J end by 7 bases, with 6 bases between. CDR3 length: 12 amino acids. Germline CDR1 reads LGHDT; CDR2 reads YNNKEL (reference sequence). The DNA for the CDR3 is TGTGCCAGCAGCCAAGATAAGGCTGGCTACACCTTC. It is translated as CASSQDKAGYTF.

Only one count was recorded for this clone. The chain is built from TRBV7-8 and TRBJ2-7, with 7 bases that match TRBD2. This CDR3 comprises 16 residues. The germline gives CDR1 SGHVS, CDR2 FQNEAQ. V lost 2 bases, J lost 2 bases, and 9 bases stayed unmatched. CDR3 residues: CASSLQSGTATYEQYF. CDR3 sequence (DNA): TGTGCCAGCAGCTTACAAAGCGGGACTGCCACCTACGAGCAGTACTTC.

The CDR3 DNA reads as TGTGCCAGCTCAGCACAAAGAAGGGAGCAGTTCTTC. It is translated as CASSAQRREQFF. The chain joins TRBV18 to TRBJ2-1; no reliable D call. Trimming pared 5 bases from V and 10 bases from J, leaving 12 bases between. CDR1 and CDR2 (germline): KGHSH, LQKENI. The CDR3 has 12 residues.

This chain connects TRBV5-1 to TRBJ2-1; possible D gene TRBD1, 6 bases. This CDR3 is 15 amino acids long. Trimming shortened V by 2 bases and J by 0 bases, and 9 bases separated the two germline ends. From germline, CDR1 is SGHRS and CDR2 YFSETQ. The CDR3 here is CASSLGQPSYNEQFF. The CDR3 DNA reads TGCGCCAGCAGCTTAGGACAGCCCTCCTACAATGAGCAGTTCTTC.

This clone is a singleton in its sample. CDR3 sequence (DNA): TGTGCCAGCAGTCCAACAGGGGGCAACTATGGCTACACCTTC. This encodes CASSPTGGNYGYTF. V and J are TRBV14 and TRBJ1-2; TRBD1 matches 9 bases. The CDR3 covers 14 residues. Germline-derived CDR1 and CDR2 are SGHDN and FVKESK. The V gene end was trimmed by 6 bases and the J gene end by 2 bases; junction bases not matched to a gene: 4.

This sequence joins TRBV7-9 and TRBJ1-4; possibly TRBD1 for D (6 bases). The CDR3 contains 14 residues. Trimming pared 3 bases from V and 10 bases from J, leaving 15 bases between. Germline V gene sequence: CDR1 SEHNR, CDR2 FQNEAQ (reference sequence). CDR3 region: CASSLSQGSGKLFF. For the CDR3, the DNA is TGTGCCAGCAGCTTGTCTCAGGGGTCCGGAAAACTGTTTTTT. Complete variable domain (other parts from reference TRBV7-9 and TRBJ1-4): DTGVSQNPRHKITKRGQNVTFRCDPISEHNRLYWYRQTLGQGPEFLTYFQNEAQLEKSRLLSDRFSAERPKGSFSTLEIQRTEQGDSAMYLCASSLSQGSGKLFFGSGTQLSVL.

The rearrangement joins TRBV6-2 or TRBV6-3 to TRBJ2-2; D remains ambiguous. CDR1 is MNHEY and CDR2 is SVGEGT in the germline V gene. CDR3 length: 13 residues. Trimming took off 4 bases at V and 3 bases at J, with 6 bases between the two ends. The CDR3 here is CASSWSYTGELFF. The DNA of the CDR3 is TGTGCCAGCAGTTGGAGTTACACCGGGGAGCTGTTTTTT.

The chain has TRBV7-2 and TRBJ2-1; D is perhaps TRBD2 (5 bases). The V and J ends lost 1 base and 7 bases respectively, with 14 bases between them. From germline, CDR1 is SGHTA and CDR2 FQGNSA. This CDR3 region has 15 residues. The CDR3 loop reads CASSLVAAGGNEQFF. CDR3 nucleotides: TGTGCCAGCAGCTTAGTGGCTGCGGGTGGTAATGAGCAGTTCTTC.

The chain employs TRBV18 and TRBJ2-7; D is ambiguous. CDR1 and CDR2 (germline): KGHSH, LQKENI. The V and J ends lost 3 bases and 3 bases respectively, with 12 bases between them. The CDR3 spans 14 residues. The CDR3 DNA reads TGTGCCAGCTCACCGCCGGGTTTTCTCTACGAGCAGTACTTC. This encodes CASSPPGFLYEQYF.